The rows below give T cell receptor beta chains drawn from one sample of a study of blood T cell repertoires in COVID-19. Sequenced by immunoSEQ multiplex PCR; TCRdb stores in-frame clones only, minus some. The sample has 100,000 to 120,000 clones; around 79% are singletons. The specimen sequenced was peripheral blood. The receptors originated from a woman over 75 with active or convalescent COVID-19. Each CDR3 is given with its conserved first and last residue. D genes are given only for firm matches. A row's size may be missing; if present it is once, few, many or a size class.

>TRBV6-5|-|TRBD2|TRBJ2-5
CASSRTSGRGETQYF
TGTGCCAGCAGCAGGACTAGCGGGAGGGGGGAGACCCAGTACTTC
>TRBV27|-|TRBD2|TRBJ2-7
CASSLLAGDLPYEQYF
TGTGCCAGCAGTTTACTAGCGGGAGATCTCCCATACGAGCAGTACTTC
>TRBV11-2|-|TRBD2|TRBJ2-3
CASSLGVRLAGGTDTQYF
TGTGCCAGCAGCTTAGGGGTTCGACTAGCGGGAGGCACAGATACGCAGTATTTT
>TRBV19|-|-|TRBJ2-1
CASRTRYNEQFF
TGTGCCAGTAGGACCAGGTACAATGAGCAGTTCTTC
>TRBV25-1|-|TRBD2|TRBJ2-7
CASSSSGSLYEQYF
TGTGCCAGCAGTAGTAGCGGGAGTCTCTACGAGCAGTACTTC
>TRBV5-6|once|TRBD2|TRBJ2-7
CASSLGTSGRAYEQYF
TGTGCCAGCAGCTTGGGGACTAGCGGGAGGGCCTACGAGCAGTACTTC
>TRBV6-5|-|-|TRBJ1-2
CASSLDRNWGGYTF
TGTGCCAGCAGCCTCGACAGGAATTGGGGTGGCTACACCTTC
>TRBV5-1|-|-|TRBJ1-1
CASSFQGSPADTEAFF
TGCGCCAGCAGCTTTCAAGGATCCCCGGCGGACACTGAAGCTTTCTTT
>TRBV7-2|-|-|TRBJ1-3
CASSLYWQSSGNTIYF
TGTGCCAGCAGCTTATATTGGCAAAGCTCTGGAAACACCATATATTTT
>TRBV19|-|TRBD2|TRBJ2-6
CASSIRGGLAGYGANVLTF
TGTGCCAGTAGTATAAGGGGGGGGTTAGCGGGATATGGGGCCAACGTCCTGACTTTC
>TRBV5-6|once|TRBD1|TRBJ1-5
CASSSQTGGSNQPQHF
TGTGCCAGCAGTTCCCAGACAGGGGGTAGCAATCAGCCCCAGCATTTT
>TRBV3-1/TRBV3-2|-|TRBD2|TRBJ2-5
CASSPSGIRETQYF
TGTGCCAGCAGCCCTAGCGGGATTAGGGAGACCCAGTACTTC
>TRBV18|few|TRBD2|TRBJ2-3
CASSPLTSGVTDTQYF
TGTGCCAGCTCACCTCTGACTAGCGGGGTCACAGATACGCAGTATTTT
>TRBV6-5|-|-|TRBJ1-2
CASNTGRRWDGYTF
TGTGCCAGCAATACAGGGAGAAGGTGGGATGGCTACACCTTC
>TRBV21-1|-|-|TRBJ2-5
CASSKAPLWRVGQETQYF
TGTGCCAGCAGCAAAGCCCCCCTTTGGAGGGTAGGCCAAGAGACCCAGTACTTC
>TRBV5-4|-|TRBD2|TRBJ2-5
CASRPGLAISETQYF
TGTGCCAGCAGGCCGGGACTAGCGATTTCAGAGACCCAGTACTTC
>TRBV5-4|-|-|TRBJ2-1
CASSLALGMNNEQFF
TGTGCCAGCAGCTTGGCTCTCGGGATGAACAATGAGCAGTTCTTC
>TRBV5-1|once|TRBD2|TRBJ2-2
CASCTGTIANTGELFF
TGCGCCAGTTGCACCGGGACTATCGCGAACACCGGGGAGCTGTTTTTT
>TRBV2|-|-|TRBJ2-3
CASGVGVPDTQYF
TGTGCCAGCGGGGTAGGGGTTCCAGATACGCAGTATTTT
>TRBV28|once|TRBD2|TRBJ2-5
CASSLGRPAGVVKTQYF
TGTGCCAGCAGTTTGGGGAGGCCAGCGGGAGTGGTGAAGACCCAGTACTTC
>TRBV4-3|-|-|TRBJ2-2
CASSQLGGKNTGELFF
TGCGCCAGCAGCCAGTTGGGCGGGAAGAACACCGGGGAGCTGTTTTTT
>TRBV7-9|once|TRBD1|TRBJ1-4
CASSPGQNEKLFF
TGTGCCAGCAGCCCGGGACAGAATGAAAAACTGTTTTTT
>TRBV6-5|-|-|TRBJ1-2
CASSPTFYGYTF
TGTGCCAGCAGTCCTACTTTCTATGGCTACACCTTC
>TRBV5-1|-|-|TRBJ1-4
CASSFTGLTNEKLFF
TGCGCCAGCAGCTTCACAGGGTTAACTAATGAAAAACTGTTTTTT
>TRBV15|-|TRBD1|TRBJ1-5
CATSRETGSQPQHF
TGTGCCACCAGCAGAGAGACAGGGTCACAGCCCCAGCATTTT
>TRBV3-1/TRBV3-2|-|-|TRBJ1-1
CASSQVDNMNTEAFF
TGTGCCAGCAGCCAAGTAGACAACATGAACACTGAAGCTTTCTTT
>TRBV4-2|-|-|TRBJ2-2
CASSQEVSGANTGELFF
TGTGCCAGCAGCCAAGAAGTGTCAGGGGCGAACACCGGGGAGCTGTTTTTT
>TRBV25-1|once|TRBD1|TRBJ1-4
CASSASQGVWEKLFF
TGTGCCAGCAGTGCCTCACAGGGGGTCTGGGAAAAACTGTTTTTT
>TRBV4-1|-|-|TRBJ1-2
CASSQRQIIPNYGYTF
TGCGCCAGCAGCCAAAGACAGATCATACCTAACTATGGCTACACCTTC
>TRBV5-1|-|-|TRBJ1-4
CASSLSPTQTNEKLFF
TGCGCCAGCAGCTTGTCCCCGACACAGACTAATGAAAAACTGTTTTTT
>TRBV12-2|-|-|TRBJ1-6
CASRYRDRGRSPLHF
TGTGCAAGTCGCTACCGGGACAGGGGACGATCACCCCTCCACTTT
>TRBV12-5|-|-|TRBJ1-6
CASAPRRGTSNNSPLHF
TGTGCTAGTGCCCCCCGGAGGGGCACCTCAAATAATTCACCCCTCCACTTT
>TRBV5-1|-|TRBD1|TRBJ1-2
CASSYDRAGYTF
TGCGCCAGCAGCTATGACAGGGCTGGCTACACCTTC
>TRBV6-5|-|-|TRBJ2-1
CASSEVLASNEQFF
TGTGCCAGCTCAGAGGTCCTAGCCTCCAATGAGCAGTTCTTC
>TRBV6-4|-|TRBD2|TRBJ2-1
CASSELSSGRASPTNEQFF
TGTGCCAGCAGTGAATTAAGTAGCGGGAGGGCCAGCCCCACCAATGAGCAGTTCTTC
>TRBV5-5|-|-|TRBJ2-2
CASSEQDRKPKLFF
TGTGCCAGCAGCGAACAAGACAGGAAACCCAAGCTGTTTTTT
>TRBV7-3|-|-|TRBJ2-3
CASSSYSGTSTDTQYF
TGTGCCAGCAGCTCGTATAGCGGTACTAGCACAGATACGCAGTATTTT
>TRBV6-4|-|TRBD1|TRBJ1-5
CASKGTGEQPQHF
TGTGCCAGCAAGGGGACAGGGGAGCAGCCCCAGCATTTT
>TRBV5-1|few|TRBD1|TRBJ2-1
CASSLGPTGQGDEQFF
TGCGCCAGCAGCTTGGGGCCGACAGGGCAGGGAGATGAGCAGTTCTTC
>TRBV4-2|-|TRBD2|TRBJ2-1
CASSQGRLAGVPEQFF
TGTGCCAGCAGCCAAGGAAGACTAGCGGGAGTCCCAGAGCAGTTCTTC
>TRBV29-1|-|-|TRBJ2-2
CSVARGSTGELFF
TGCAGCGTGGCTAGAGGGTCCACCGGGGAGCTGTTTTTT
>TRBV6-2/TRBV6-3|-|TRBD1|TRBJ1-4
CASSYSWNLGGEKLFF
TGTGCCAGCAGTTACTCTTGGAACCTAGGGGGCGAAAAACTGTTTTTT
>TRBV30|-|TRBD1|TRBJ1-1
CAWRNRGVNTEAFF
TGTGCCTGGCGAAACAGGGGGGTGAACACTGAAGCTTTCTTT
>TRBV5-4|-|-|TRBJ2-5
CASSLQGQAETQYF
TGTGCCAGCAGCTTGCAGGGGCAGGCAGAGACCCAGTACTTC
>TRBV18|-|TRBD1|TRBJ1-1
CASSQLGTGGDTEAFF
TGTGCCAGCTCACAACTGGGGACAGGCGGGGACACTGAAGCTTTCTTT
>TRBV5-1|once|-|TRBJ2-3
CASSLGLPGTDTQYF
TGCGCCAGCAGCCTCGGACTACCCGGGACAGATACGCAGTATTTT
>TRBV29-1|few|-|TRBJ2-3
CSVAQVASTDTQYF
TGCAGCGTTGCCCAGGTCGCTAGCACAGATACGCAGTATTTT
>TRBV3-1/TRBV3-2|-|-|TRBJ1-2
CASSQYSDNPTYGYTF
TGTGCCAGCAGCCAATACTCGGACAATCCGACCTATGGCTACACCTTC
>TRBV6-6|-|TRBD1|TRBJ1-1
CASSQTGEYTEAFF
TGTGCCAGCAGTCAGACAGGGGAGTACACTGAAGCTTTCTTT
>TRBV2|-|TRBD1|TRBJ2-2
CASRAPGQGAANTGELFF
TGTGCCAGCAGAGCTCCGGGACAGGGGGCCGCGAACACCGGGGAGCTGTTTTTT
>TRBV30|few|TRBD2|TRBJ2-2
CAWSRLAFTGELFF
TGTGCCTGGAGTCGACTAGCTTTCACCGGGGAGCTGTTTTTT